This entry describes one T cell receptor (beta chain). Antigen: not known. This specimen belongs to a study of pediatric ulcerative colitis. Data came from immunoSEQ multiplex PCR; TCRdb stores just in-frame clones and leaves some out. The table has about 64,000 clones, more than 60% seen once; the top ten hold 5.2%. Findings of the study overall: Ulcerative colitis patients shared more blood-rectal clones than controls.

V was pared by 5 bases and J by 3 bases, with 8 bases of the junction left unmatched. CDR3 length equals 16 residues. The germline V gene encodes CDR1 SGHAT and CDR2 FQNNGV. Source material: blood. V and J are TRBV11-2 and TRBJ2-2; 8 positions agree with TRBD1. The TCR sequence derives from a boy aged 5 to 17 with moderate ulcerative colitis. The CDR3 spells CASSSPGGWDTGELFF. For the CDR3, the DNA is TGTGCCAGCAGCAGCCCAGGGGGCTGGGACACCGGGGAGCTGTTTTTT.